Each of the 15 T cell receptor beta chains below was sequenced from the same sample in a study of OX40 agonist ivuxolimab in advanced cancers. Sequencing was performed with immunoSEQ multiplex PCR; in TCRdb, only in-frame clones are kept and a portion is missing. Among more than 65,000 clones listed, approximately 88% were seen once. The sequences come from CD4+ or CD8+ T cells sorted from blood, collected in a trial of the OX40 agonist ivuxolimab. These receptors originate from an adult with an advanced solid tumor such as melanoma, head and neck, liver or kidney cancer.

The V call is TRBV4-2, the J call TRBJ2-1, with 12 bases lining up with TRBD2. The CDR3 consists of 17 residues. Germline V gives CDR1 LGHNA, CDR2 YNFKEQ. V was clipped by 5 bases and J by 3 bases; unmatched bases: 8. For the CDR3, the DNA is TGTGCCAGCAGCTTACCGACTAGCGGGGGCCTCTACAATGAGCAGTTCTTC. Its protein product is CASSLPTSGGLYNEQFF.

The chain joins TRBV6-1 to TRBJ1-1; D is possibly TRBD1 (5 bases). V was pared by 4 bases and J by 11 bases, with 17 bases between. Germline CDR1 reads MNHNS; CDR2 reads SASEGT. CDR3 size: 13 residues. CDR3: CASSAPLGARAFF. DNA of the CDR3: TGTGCCAGCAGTGCCCCCCTCGGGGCGAGGGCTTTCTTT.

The gene calls are TRBV28 and TRBJ1-2; no reliable D call. Trimming took 4 bases from V and 8 from J, leaving 11 bases between them. CDR1 is MDHEN and CDR2 is SYDVKM in the germline V gene. CDR3 length equals 12 residues. CDR3 coding DNA: TGTGCCAGCAGTTCCGGGGTGGGGGGCTACACCTTC. Protein product: CASSSGVGGYTF.

V usage is TRBV28 and J usage is TRBJ2-7; TRBD1 aligns across 10 bases. Germline loops: CDR1 MDHEN, CDR2 SYDVKM. The CDR3 runs to 16 residues. The V segment lost 7 bases and the J segment 1 base; nucleotides outside the gene matches: 10. CDR3 coding DNA: TGTGCCAGCAACCTACGGGGGACAGGGGATTCCTACGAGCAGTACTTC. Its translation is CASNLRGTGDSYEQYF.

The V call is TRBV5-1, the J call TRBJ2-1; 7 nucleotides align to TRBD2. V lost 4 bases and J lost 5; bases outside the gene matches: 3. Germline V gene data show CDR1 as SGHRS and CDR2 as YFSETQ. This CDR3 comprises 13 residues. Here the CDR3 DNA reads TGCGCCAGCAGCCTTGGGGGGGACAATGAGCAGTTCTTC. Protein: CASSLGGDNEQFF.

CDR3 amino acids: CSVGQTTNYGYTF. For the CDR3, the DNA is TGCAGCGTTGGGCAGACCACTAACTATGGCTACACCTTC. The rearrangement uses TRBV29-1 and TRBJ1-2; no clear D gene. The CDR3 totals 13 residues. Germline lookup yields CDR1 SQVTM and CDR2 ANQGSEA. The V and J ends lost 4 bases and 0 bases respectively, with 9 bases between them.

The chain is built from TRBV18 and TRBJ1-6; weak D call: TRBD1 (6 bases). Between the trimmed V and J ends, which lost 1 base and 3 bases, there was a span of 10 bases. Germline V gene data show CDR1 as KGHSH and CDR2 as LQKENI. This CDR3 is 16 amino acids long. The CDR3 spells CASSPRSDSYNSPLHF. The CDR3 DNA sequence: TGTGCCAGCTCACCACGATCGGACAGCTATAATTCACCCCTCCACTTT. The full variable domain, its missing parts supplied by reference TRBV18 and TRBJ1-6, is NAGVMQNPRHLVRRRGQEARLRCSPMKGHSHVYWYRQLPEEGLKFMVYLQKENIIDESGMPKERFSAEFPKEGPSILRIQQVVRGDSAAYFCASSPRSDSYNSPLHFGNGTRLTVT.

The sample holds one count of this clone. V usage is TRBV7-9 and J usage is TRBJ1-4; D remains unclear. From germline, CDR1 is SEHNR and CDR2 FQNEAQ (reference sequence). The CDR3 spans 14 residues. Trimming took 3 bases from V and 8 from J, leaving 13 bases between them. The CDR3 region has the DNA TGTGCCAGCAGCTTGGGCGGAATATTAGAAAAACTGTTTTTT. Translation gives CASSLGGILEKLFF.

The chain couples TRBV7-6 to TRBJ1-3; tentatively, D is TRBD1 (5 bases). V was clipped by 5 bases and J by 4 bases, with 9 bases between them. Germline CDR1 is SGHVS and CDR2 is FNYEAQ. The CDR3 is made up of 13 amino acids. This CDR3 reads CASSQQEGNTIYF. In DNA form, the CDR3 reads TGTGCCAGCAGCCAACAGGAGGGAAACACCATATATTTT. The complete variable domain, with remaining parts taken from reference TRBV7-6 and TRBJ1-3, reads GAGVSQSPRYKVTKRGQDVALRCDPISGHVSLYWYRQALGQGPEFLTYFNYEAQQDKSGLPNDRFSAERPEGSISTLTIQRTEQRDSAMYRCASSQQEGNTIYFGEGSWLTVV.

This clone was counted a few times. The genes are TRBV9 and TRBJ1-2; the match to TRBD1 covers 9 bases. Germline V gene sequence: CDR1 SGDLS, CDR2 YYNGEE. V was pared by 3 bases and J by 7 bases, with 10 bases of the junction left unmatched. This CDR3 is 15 amino acids long. The CDR3 DNA follows: TGTGCCAGCAGCGCCCGGGACAGGGAGCTCTTTGGCTACACCTTC. Residues: CASSARDRELFGYTF.

V gene TRBV18 combines with J gene TRBJ1-1; D gene unclear. V was trimmed by 5 bases and J by 2 bases, leaving 15 bases between them. The CDR3 contains 15 residues. Germline loops: CDR1 KGHSH, CDR2 LQKENI. CDR3 sequence: CASSSGRKGNTEAFF. CDR3 DNA sequence: TGTGCCAGCTCATCGGGAAGGAAAGGCAACACTGAAGCTTTCTTT.

In this sample, this clone turned up once. The V call is TRBV6-1, the J call TRBJ1-2; 9 nucleotides agree with TRBD1. With 6 bases clipped from V and 2 bases from J, the junction kept 4 bases outside the gene matches. This CDR3 contains 14 residues. From germline, CDR1 is MNHNS and CDR2 SASEGT. The CDR3, as DNA: TGTGCCAGCAGACCGGGACAGGGAAACTATGGCTACACCTTC. Translated, it gives CASRPGQGNYGYTF.

The chain employs TRBV6-5 and TRBJ1-1; D perhaps matches TRBD1 (5 bases). Germline V CDR1 and CDR2: MNHEY, SVGAGI. CDR3 length equals 15 residues. V was shortened by 2 bases and J by 2 bases, with 12 bases between the two germline ends. CDR3 DNA sequence: TGTGCCAGCAGTTACGGTGGGGCAGGAAACACTGAAGCTTTCTTT. It codes for CASSYGGAGNTEAFF.

In DNA, the CDR3 is TGTGCCAGTAGACGGAATTCCTGGACAGATACGCAGTATTTT. Translated, it gives CASRRNSWTDTQYF. V usage is TRBV28 and J usage is TRBJ2-3; D remains unclear. Germline V gene data show CDR1 as MDHEN and CDR2 as SYDVKM. Trimming removed 9 bases at V and 3 bases at J, with 16 bases between. CDR3 length: 14 amino acids.

This clone was counted a few times. This chain joins TRBV11-2 and TRBJ2-2; D might be TRBD1 (5 bases). Germline V gives CDR1 SGHAT, CDR2 FQNNGV. V lost 2 bases to trimming and J lost 4 bases, with 14 bases between them. The CDR3 has 16 amino acids. CDR3 amino acids: CASSLLVGVGTGELFF. The CDR3 DNA reads TGTGCCAGCAGCTTATTAGTAGGGGTAGGCACCGGGGAGCTGTTTTTT.